The sequence of this T cell receptor (beta chain) was determined in a study of blood T cells in healthy people across ages. The V gene lost 4 bases and the J gene lost 0 bases, with 8 bases spanning the gap. The CDR3 has 14 amino acids. Germline CDR1 is SGDLS and CDR2 is YYNGEE. Donors were systemically healthy Caucasian individuals from Russia aged 6 to 90 years. Combining a sample-barcoded 5' primer with a J-beta primer mix, a second PCR ran for roughly 6 to 12 cycles. TCRdb ran MiXCR on the 5' RACE reads and lists one entry per CDR3 protein. The sample lists 800,000 to 950,000 distinct CDR3 sequences, 29% occurring once. This clonotype was counted between two and nine times. The sample also formed part of further work on T cells of mothers and their children. As that report states: The yield was over 9 million TCR beta CDR3 reads from each mother and approximately 2.8 million from each child.

The receptor was isolated from a woman aged 40-49 years in good health. The chain employs TRBV9 and TRBJ2-1; D ambiguous. The sequenced material came from blood. The CDR3 loop reads CASSPTYSYNEQFF. The CDR3 bases are TGTGCCAGCAGCCCTACCTACTCCTACAATGAGCAGTTCTTC.